The clone carrying this TCR beta chain has a single count. TCRdb's table, derived via immunoSEQ multiplex PCR, lists solely in-frame clones and lacks some. The data show around 86,000 clones, 70% to 90% seen once. This sample was taken from a study of control samples from healthy donors and cancer patients. Trimming removed 7 bases from V and 8 bases from J, with 18 bases in between. Germline CDR1 reads SGHRS; CDR2 reads YFSETQ. The CDR3 totals 14 residues. The J gene is TRBJ1-4, the V gene TRBV5-1, with TRBD1 as a possible D gene (5 bases). The sequenced sample consisted of PBMCs. This TCR was sampled from a woman aged 60-70 years with head and neck cancer. The chain's CDR3 is CASSRGGVDEKLFF. In DNA form, the CDR3 reads TGCGCCAGCTCCCGCGGGGGAGTGGACGAAAAACTGTTTTTT.